This record covers a single T cell receptor (beta chain). The source of the sample is a study of cytomegalovirus exposure and HLA in healthy donors. PCR was performed using 60 Vbeta and 13 Jbeta primers. Here immunoSEQ multiplex PCR was the method, and the copy in TCRdb shows in-frame clones only, minus some. In the table there are about 88,000 clones, just under 90% of which are singletons. CDR1 is DFQATT, CDR2 SNEGSKA, per germline (reference sequence). The germline V and J ends were trimmed by 5 bases and 4 bases, with 8 bases remaining between them. This CDR3 comprises 11 residues. The sequenced sample consisted of PBMCs. The TCR sequence derives from a man between 18 and 29 years old in good health and CMV-seronegative. The V gene is TRBV20-1, the J gene TRBJ1-2; D is unclear. CDR3 amino acids: CSADIGYGYTF. The CDR3 coding sequence is TGCAGTGCTGATATCGGCTATGGCTACACCTTC.